This entry lists 7 T cell receptor beta chains sequenced from one sample in a study of blood T cell repertoires in COVID-19. Assay: immunoSEQ multiplex PCR; the TCRdb copy retains only in-frame clones and omits some. Altogether around 64,000 clones are present, roughly 87% being singletons, with the ten largest covering roughly 5.3%. Sequenced: peripheral blood. These TCRs come from a man older than 75 in a cohort sampled during active COVID-19.

The chain couples TRBV9 to TRBJ2-3, with unresolved D. Between the trimmed V and J ends, which lost 0 bases and 4 bases, there was a span of 6 bases. CDR1 and CDR2 from the germline V gene are SGDLS and YYNGEE. This CDR3 region has 13 residues. The CDR3 DNA is TGTGCCAGCAGCGTAGACGGGTCAGATACGCAGTATTTT. This codes for CASSVDGSDTQYF.

The chain carries TRBV29-1 and TRBJ1-2; 9 bases line up with TRBD1. The CDR3 extends over 14 amino acids. V trimming: 6 bases; J trimming: 4 bases; junction bases outside the gene matches: 9. CDR1 and CDR2 (germline): SQVTM, ANQGSEA. CDR3 residues: CSVVQGAGGYGYTF. The DNA for the CDR3 is TGCAGCGTGGTACAGGGGGCGGGTGGCTATGGCTACACCTTC.

The chain has TRBV27 and TRBJ2-1; no reliable D call. CDR1 MNHEY and CDR2 SMNVEV come from the germline V gene (reference sequence). Trimming stripped 0 bases from V and 4 bases from J, with 10 bases between. The CDR3 length is 15 residues. The CDR3 loop reads CASSLSASTYNEQFF. In nucleotides, the CDR3 is TGTGCCAGCAGTTTATCCGCTTCCACATACAATGAGCAGTTCTTC.

This chain links TRBV6-5 with TRBJ1-1; TRBD1 agrees at 8 bases. The CDR3 totals 13 residues. The V segment lost 10 bases and the J segment 5 bases; nucleotides outside the gene matches: 9. CDR1 is MNHEY, CDR2 SVGAGI, per germline. The CDR3 spells CAIRPTGVTEAFF. Written as DNA, the CDR3 is TGTGCCATCCGACCGACAGGGGTAACTGAAGCTTTCTTT.

The chain uses TRBV7-8 and TRBJ2-4, with D tentatively TRBD1 (6 bases). Per the germline V gene, CDR1 is SGHVS and CDR2 is FQNEAQ. The V and J ends lost 1 base and 13 bases respectively, with 14 bases between them. The CDR3 totals 13 residues. CDR3: CASSLGGPVRQYF. DNA for the CDR3: TGTGCCAGCAGCTTAGGGGGGCCGGTACGGCAGTACTTC.

The chain couples TRBV6-2 or TRBV6-3 to TRBJ1-2; D is ambiguous. The CDR3 is 13 residues long. V dropped 6 bases and J dropped 2 bases, with 10 bases sitting between them. CDR1 and CDR2 (germline): MNHEY, SVGEGT. The CDR3 loop reads CASSPNTNYGYTF. CDR3 nucleotide sequence: TGTGCCAGCAGCCCTAACACGAACTATGGCTACACCTTC.

The V and J genes are TRBV9 and TRBJ1-1; D possibly corresponds to TRBD1 (5 bases). CDR3 length: 13 amino acids. Per germline, CDR1 SGDLS and CDR2 YYNGEE. Between the trimmed V and J ends, which lost 1 base and 2 bases, there was a span of 6 bases. CDR3 sequence (DNA): TGTGCCAGCAGCGTACAGGGAAACACTGAAGCTTTCTTT. Translating gives CASSVQGNTEAFF.